Following are 8 T cell receptor beta chains from one sample sequenced in a study of T cells after yellow fever vaccination. TCRdb independently ran MiXCR on the 5' RACE reads; one entry per CDR3 protein. Of approximately 69,000 distinct CDR3 sequences in the sample, approximately 5.9% were seen once. The specimen was CD4+ T cells sorted from PBMCs, collected less than 18 days after the first yellow fever vaccination. These receptors came from a man between 18 and 35 years old who received the YFV17D yellow fever vaccine.

This clonotype was seen many times. DNA for the CDR3: TGCGCCAGCATGGGAGGGGACACTGAAGCTTTCTTT. Translation: CASMGGDTEAFF. V and J are TRBV23-1 and TRBJ1-1; D might be TRBD1 (5 bases). TRBV23-1 is known as an ORF, though its function is uncertain. This CDR3 comprises 12 residues. Trimming removed 7 bases from V and 3 bases from J, with 9 bases in between.

This clonotype was seen at least ten times. CDR3 nucleotides: TGCGCCAGCAGCTTGGCCCCAGGGGGCTATGGCTACACCTTC. Its protein is CASSLAPGGYGYTF. The V and J genes are TRBV5-1 and TRBJ1-2; 7 positions match TRBD1. CDR1 and CDR2 (germline): SGHRS, YFSETQ. There are 14 residues in the CDR3. J was trimmed by 4 bases and V by 0 bases; bases with no gene match: 3. Full variable domain (remainder filled in from reference TRBV5-1 and TRBJ1-2): KAGVTQTPRYLIKTRGQQVTLSCSPISGHRSVSWYQQTPGQGLQFLFEYFSETQRNKGNFPGRFSGRQFSNSRSEMNVSTLELGDSALYLCASSLAPGGYGYTFGSGTRLTVV.

This clonotype was observed many times. The rearrangement links TRBV6-4 to TRBJ2-3; the D gene is possibly TRBD1 (5 bases). CDR1 and CDR2 from the germline V gene are MRHNA and SNTAGT. The CDR3 loop spans 14 amino acids. The germline V and J ends were trimmed by 6 bases and 1 base, with 11 bases remaining between them. CDR3 residues: CASRGHPGTDTQYF. For the CDR3, the DNA is TGTGCCAGCAGAGGACACCCTGGCACAGATACGCAGTATTTT.

This clonotype was seen many times. The chain links TRBV4-3 to TRBJ2-7; tentatively, D is TRBD1 (6 bases). Between the trimmed V and J ends, which lost 2 bases and 1 base, there was a span of 21 bases. This CDR3 contains 18 residues. Germline values: CDR1 LGHNA, CDR2 YSLEER. The chain's CDR3 is CASSQTGWSGPGSYEQYF. The CDR3 DNA reads TGCGCCAGCAGCCAAACAGGGTGGTCGGGGCCAGGGTCCTACGAGCAGTACTTC.

This clonotype was observed a handful of times. The rearrangement links TRBV9 to TRBJ1-2; possible D gene TRBD1, 6 bases. CDR1 is SGDLS, CDR2 YYNGEE, per germline. This CDR3 is 14 amino acids long. This chain's CDR3 is CASAKGVEDYGYTF. The CDR3 nucleotides read TGTGCGTCGGCGAAGGGGGTCGAAGACTATGGCTACACCTTC.

In this sample, this clonotype turned up many times. The chain recombines TRBV5-1 with TRBJ2-5, with D unresolved. Germline lookup yields CDR1 SGHRS and CDR2 YFSETQ. Trimming pared 2 bases from V and 3 bases from J, leaving 2 bases between. The CDR3 has 11 residues. The DNA for the CDR3 is TGCGCCAGCAGCTTCGAAGAGACCCAGTACTTC. Residues: CASSFEETQYF.

This clonotype was counted many times. This chain links TRBV5-4 with TRBJ2-7; 7 bases fit TRBD1. V trimming: 6 bases; J trimming: 0 bases; junction bases outside the gene matches: 3. Germline V gene data show CDR1 as SGHNT and CDR2 as YYREEE (reference sequence). The CDR3 extends over 13 amino acids. CDR3 protein: CASTRTGSYEQYF. The CDR3 DNA sequence: TGTGCCAGCACCCGGACAGGCTCCTACGAGCAGTACTTC. The whole variable domain, remainder taken from reference TRBV5-4 and TRBJ2-7, is ETGVTQSPTHLIKTRGQQVTLRCSSQSGHNTVSWYQQALGQGPQFIFQYYREEENGRGNFPPRFSGLQFPNYSSELNVNALELDDSALYLCASTRTGSYEQYFGPGTRLTVT.

The sample holds many counts of this clonotype. The DNA of the CDR3 is TGTGCCAGCAGCCTTGGGACGGCTAACTATGGCTACACCTTC. Translating it yields CASSLGTANYGYTF. The rearrangement uses TRBV12-3 or TRBV12-4 and TRBJ1-2, with a possible D match to TRBD1 (5 bases). V was shortened by 6 bases and J by 0 bases, with 11 bases between the two germline ends. The CDR3 extends over 14 amino acids.